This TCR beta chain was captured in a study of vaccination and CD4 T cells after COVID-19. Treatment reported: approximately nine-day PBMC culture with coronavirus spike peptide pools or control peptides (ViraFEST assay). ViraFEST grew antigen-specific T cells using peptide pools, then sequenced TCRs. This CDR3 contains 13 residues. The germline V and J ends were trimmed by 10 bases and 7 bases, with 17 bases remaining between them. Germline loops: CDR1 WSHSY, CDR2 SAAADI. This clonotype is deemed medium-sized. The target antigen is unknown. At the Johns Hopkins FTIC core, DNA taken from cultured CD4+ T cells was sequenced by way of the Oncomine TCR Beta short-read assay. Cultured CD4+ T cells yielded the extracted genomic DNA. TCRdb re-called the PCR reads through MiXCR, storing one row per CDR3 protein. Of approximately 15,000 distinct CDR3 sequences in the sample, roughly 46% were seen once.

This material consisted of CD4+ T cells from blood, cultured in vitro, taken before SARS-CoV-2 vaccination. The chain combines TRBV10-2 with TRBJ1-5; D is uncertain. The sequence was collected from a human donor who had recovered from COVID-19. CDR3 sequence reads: CATRLFAGQPQHF. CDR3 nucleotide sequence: TGCGCCACCCGCCTTTTTGCGGGGCAGCCCCAGCATTTT.